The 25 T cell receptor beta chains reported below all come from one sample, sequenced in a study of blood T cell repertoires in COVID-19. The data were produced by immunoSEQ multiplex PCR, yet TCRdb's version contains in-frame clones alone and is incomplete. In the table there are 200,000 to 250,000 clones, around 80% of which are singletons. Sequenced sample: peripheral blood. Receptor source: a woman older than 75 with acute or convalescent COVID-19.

The DNA of the CDR3 is TGTGCCTGGAGTGTGGGACAGGCTTGGATGGTCACTGAAGCTTTCTTT. It translates to CAWSVGQAWMVTEAFF. V gene TRBV30 combines with J gene TRBJ1-1; the match to TRBD1 covers 8 bases. This CDR3 is 16 amino acids long. CDR1 and CDR2 (germline): GTSNPN, SVGIG (reference sequence). V lost 0 bases to trimming and J lost 4 bases; unmatched junction nucleotides: 10. The full variable domain, with the rest looked up from reference TRBV30 and TRBJ1-1, is SQTIHQWPATLVQPVGSPLSLECTVEGTSNPNLYWYRQAAGRGLQLLFYSVGIGQISSEVPQNLSASRPQDRQFILSSKKLLLSDSGFYLCAWSVGQAWMVTEAFFGQGTRLTVV.

The CDR3 reads CASSVAPGGGYYNEQFF. In nucleotides, the CDR3 is TGTGCCAGCAGCGTAGCGCCTGGCGGGGGGTACTACAATGAGCAGTTCTTC. This chain connects TRBV9 to TRBJ2-1; 8 bases agree with TRBD2. This CDR3 spans 17 amino acids. Germline lookup yields CDR1 SGDLS and CDR2 YYNGEE. V shed 0 bases, J shed 3 bases, and the junction held 8 bases outside the gene matches.

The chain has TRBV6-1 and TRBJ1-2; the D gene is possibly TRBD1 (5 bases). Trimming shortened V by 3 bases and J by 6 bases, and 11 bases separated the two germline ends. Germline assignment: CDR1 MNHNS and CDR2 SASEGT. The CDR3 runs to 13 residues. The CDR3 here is CASSEQGENGYTF. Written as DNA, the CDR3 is TGTGCCAGCAGTGAGCAGGGTGAGAATGGCTACACCTTC.

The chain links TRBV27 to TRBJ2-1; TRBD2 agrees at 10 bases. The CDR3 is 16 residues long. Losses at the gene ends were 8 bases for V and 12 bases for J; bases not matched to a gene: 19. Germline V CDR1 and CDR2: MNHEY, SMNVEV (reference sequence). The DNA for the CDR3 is TGTGCCAGCCCTAACCGAGGGGGGACTAGCGAGGTTAGGCAGTTCTTC. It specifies CASPNRGGTSEVRQFF.

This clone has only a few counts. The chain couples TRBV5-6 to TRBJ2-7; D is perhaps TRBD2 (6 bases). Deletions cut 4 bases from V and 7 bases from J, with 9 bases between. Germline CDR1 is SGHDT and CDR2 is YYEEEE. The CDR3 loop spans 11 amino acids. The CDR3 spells CASSRREEQYF. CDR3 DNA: TGTGCCAGCAGCAGACGGGAGGAGCAGTACTTC.

The chain's CDR3 is CASSHGQGEQFF. CDR3 nucleotides: TGTGCCAGCAGCCACGGACAGGGGGAGCAGTTCTTC. V usage is TRBV11-3 and J usage is TRBJ2-1; TRBD1 matches at 9 bases. Looked up from germline, CDR1 is SGHNT and CDR2 is YENEEA. Losses at the gene ends were 5 bases for V and 10 bases for J; bases not matched to a gene: 3. This CDR3 contains 12 residues.

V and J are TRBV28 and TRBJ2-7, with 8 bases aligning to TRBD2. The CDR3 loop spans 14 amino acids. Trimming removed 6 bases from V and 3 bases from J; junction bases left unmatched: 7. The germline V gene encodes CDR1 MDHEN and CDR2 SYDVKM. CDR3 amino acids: CASRTLAGGYEQYF. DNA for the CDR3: TGTGCCAGCAGGACGCTAGCGGGTGGCTACGAGCAGTACTTC.

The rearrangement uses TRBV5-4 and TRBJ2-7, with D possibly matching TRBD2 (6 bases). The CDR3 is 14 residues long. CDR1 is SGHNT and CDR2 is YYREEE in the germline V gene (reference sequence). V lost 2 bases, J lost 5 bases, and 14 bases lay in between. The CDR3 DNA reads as TGTGCCAGCAGCTTATACGGGAGCTTGCACGAGCAGTACTTC. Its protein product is CASSLYGSLHEQYF.

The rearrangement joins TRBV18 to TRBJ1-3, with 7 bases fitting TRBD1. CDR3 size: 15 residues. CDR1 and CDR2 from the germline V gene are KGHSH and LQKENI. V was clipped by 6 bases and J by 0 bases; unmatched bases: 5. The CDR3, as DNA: TGTGCCAGCTCGGCGGGACAGAACTCTGGAAACACCATATATTTT. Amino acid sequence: CASSAGQNSGNTIYF.

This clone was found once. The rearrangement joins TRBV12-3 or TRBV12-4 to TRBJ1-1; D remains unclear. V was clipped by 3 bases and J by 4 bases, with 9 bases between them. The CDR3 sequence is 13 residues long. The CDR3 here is CASSFREGTEAFF. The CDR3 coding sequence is TGTGCCAGCAGTTTTAGGGAGGGCACTGAAGCTTTCTTT.

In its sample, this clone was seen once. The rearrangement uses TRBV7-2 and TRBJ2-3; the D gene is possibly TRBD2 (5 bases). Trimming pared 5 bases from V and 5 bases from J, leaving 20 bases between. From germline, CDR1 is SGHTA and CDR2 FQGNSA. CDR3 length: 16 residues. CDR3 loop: CASSRRGISGRDTQYF. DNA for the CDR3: TGTGCCAGCAGCCGCCGGGGAATATCAGGAAGAGATACGCAGTATTTT.

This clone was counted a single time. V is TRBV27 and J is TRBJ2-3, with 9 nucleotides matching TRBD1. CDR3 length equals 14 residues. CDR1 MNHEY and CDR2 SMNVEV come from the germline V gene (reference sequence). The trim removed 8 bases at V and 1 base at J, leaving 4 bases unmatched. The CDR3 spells CASGRQGGTDTQYF. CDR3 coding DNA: TGTGCCAGCGGGAGACAGGGGGGCACAGATACGCAGTATTTT.

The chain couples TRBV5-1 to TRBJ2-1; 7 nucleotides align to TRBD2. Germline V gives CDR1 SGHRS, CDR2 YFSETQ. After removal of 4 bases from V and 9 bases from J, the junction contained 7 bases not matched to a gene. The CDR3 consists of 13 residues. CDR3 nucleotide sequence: TGCGCCAGCAGCCGAGGCTCGGGGGGTGAGCAGTTCTTC. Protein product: CASSRGSGGEQFF.

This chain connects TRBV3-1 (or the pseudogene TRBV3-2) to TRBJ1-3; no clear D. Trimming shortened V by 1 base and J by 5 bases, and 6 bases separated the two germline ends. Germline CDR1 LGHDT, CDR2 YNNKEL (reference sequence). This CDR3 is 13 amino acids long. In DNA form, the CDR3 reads TGTGCCAGCAGCCAAGTAGAAAGAAACACCATATATTTT. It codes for CASSQVERNTIYF.

The chain's CDR3 is CASSLGGTGGHEQYF. DNA for the CDR3: TGTGCCAGCAGCTTAGGGGGGACAGGGGGCCACGAGCAGTACTTC. The chain links TRBV7-2 to TRBJ2-7, with 12 bases identical to TRBD1. This CDR3 region has 15 residues. The V and J ends lost 1 base and 5 bases, in that order; junction bases with no gene match: 3. Germline assignment: CDR1 SGHTA and CDR2 FQGNSA.

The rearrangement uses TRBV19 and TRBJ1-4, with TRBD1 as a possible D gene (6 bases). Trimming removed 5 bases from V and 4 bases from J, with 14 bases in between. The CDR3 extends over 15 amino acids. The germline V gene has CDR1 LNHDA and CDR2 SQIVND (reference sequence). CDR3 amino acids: CASSETGQSNEKLFF. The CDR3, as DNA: TGTGCCAGTAGTGAAACGGGACAAAGTAATGAAAAACTGTTTTTT.

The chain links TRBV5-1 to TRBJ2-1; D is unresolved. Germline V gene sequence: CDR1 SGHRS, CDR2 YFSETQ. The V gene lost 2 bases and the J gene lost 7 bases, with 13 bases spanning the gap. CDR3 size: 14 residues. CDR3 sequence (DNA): TGCGCCAGCAGCTTTGCACAGACCACGAATGAGCAGTTCTTC. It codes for CASSFAQTTNEQFF.

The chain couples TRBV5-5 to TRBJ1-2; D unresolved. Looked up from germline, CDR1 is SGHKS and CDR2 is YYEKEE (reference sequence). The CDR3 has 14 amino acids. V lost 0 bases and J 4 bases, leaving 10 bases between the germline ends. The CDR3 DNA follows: TGTGCCAGCAGCTTGGCACAGATATTCTATGGCTACACCTTC. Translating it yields CASSLAQIFYGYTF.

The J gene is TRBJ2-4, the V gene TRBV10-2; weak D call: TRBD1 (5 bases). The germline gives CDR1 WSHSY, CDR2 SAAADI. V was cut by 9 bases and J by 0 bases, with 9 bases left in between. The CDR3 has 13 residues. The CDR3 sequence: CASQGLAKNIQYF. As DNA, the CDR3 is TGCGCCAGTCAGGGCTTAGCCAAAAACATTCAGTACTTC.

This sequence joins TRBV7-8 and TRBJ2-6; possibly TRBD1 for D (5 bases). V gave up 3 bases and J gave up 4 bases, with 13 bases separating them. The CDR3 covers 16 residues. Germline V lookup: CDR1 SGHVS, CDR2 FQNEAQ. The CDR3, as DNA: TGTGCCAGCAGCTTTGTTACAGGAGCCGGGGCCAACGTCCTGACTTTC. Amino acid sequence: CASSFVTGAGANVLTF.

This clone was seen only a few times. The CDR3 protein is CAISTGTGTSPLHF. CDR3 nucleotide sequence: TGTGCCATCAGTACCGGGACAGGGACTTCACCCCTCCACTTT. This chain connects TRBV10-3 to TRBJ1-6; the match to TRBD1 covers 9 bases. Germline loops: CDR1 ENHRY, CDR2 SYGVKD. The CDR3 covers 14 residues. Trimming cost V 5 bases and J 9 bases; bases outside gene matches: 5.

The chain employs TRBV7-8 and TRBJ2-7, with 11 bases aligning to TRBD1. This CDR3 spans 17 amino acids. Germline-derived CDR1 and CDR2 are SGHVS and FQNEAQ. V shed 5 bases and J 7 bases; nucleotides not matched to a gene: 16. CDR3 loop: CASSVRTGGQSVGEQYF. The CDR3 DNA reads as TGTGCCAGCAGCGTACGGACAGGGGGCCAATCCGTAGGGGAGCAGTACTTC.

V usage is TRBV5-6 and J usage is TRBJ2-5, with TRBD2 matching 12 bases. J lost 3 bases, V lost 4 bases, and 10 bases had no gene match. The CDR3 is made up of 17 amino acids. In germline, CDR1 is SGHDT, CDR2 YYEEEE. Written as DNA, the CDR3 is TGTGCCAGCAGCATTGGCCTCGGACTAGCGGGAAAAGAGACCCAGTACTTC. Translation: CASSIGLGLAGKETQYF.

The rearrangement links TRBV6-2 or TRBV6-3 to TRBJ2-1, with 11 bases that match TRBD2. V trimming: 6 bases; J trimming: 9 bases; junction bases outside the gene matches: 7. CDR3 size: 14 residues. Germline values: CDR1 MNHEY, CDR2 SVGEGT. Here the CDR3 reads CASSPSGGTGEQFF. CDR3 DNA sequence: TGTGCCAGCAGCCCTAGCGGGGGGACCGGTGAGCAGTTCTTC.

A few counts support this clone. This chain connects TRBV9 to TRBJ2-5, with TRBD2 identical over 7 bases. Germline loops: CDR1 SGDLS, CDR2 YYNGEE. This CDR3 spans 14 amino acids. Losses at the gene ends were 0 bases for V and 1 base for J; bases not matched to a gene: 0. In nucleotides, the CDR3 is TGTGCCAGCAGCGTAGCGGGGGGCCAAGAGACCCAGTACTTC. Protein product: CASSVAGGQETQYF. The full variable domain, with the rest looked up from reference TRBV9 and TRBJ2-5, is DSGVTQTPKHLITATGQRVTLRCSPRSGDLSVYWYQQSLDQGLQFLIQYYNGEERAKGNILERFSAQQFPDLHSELNLSSLELGDSALYFCASSVAGGQETQYFGPGTRLLVL.